The 21 T cell receptor beta chains listed next were all sequenced from one sample in a study of T cells after yellow fever vaccination. TCRdb re-derived calls from the 5' RACE reads in MiXCR, one entry per CDR3 protein. Seen here are about 180,000 distinct CDR3 sequences, about 6% observed once, and the top ten hold roughly 3%. The specimen was CD4+ T cells sorted from PBMCs, collected on the day of the first yellow fever vaccination. Source of these receptors: a man aged 18 to 29 who received the YFV17D yellow fever vaccine.

The table lists this clonotype with a few counts. This chain joins TRBV29-1 and TRBJ1-4; 7 bases are shared with TRBD1. V lost 4 bases, J lost 5 bases, and 16 bases stayed unmatched. CDR3 length: 17 residues. The germline V gene encodes CDR1 SQVTM and CDR2 ANQGSEA. The CDR3 here is CSVGSGSGGRGNEKLFF. The CDR3, as DNA: TGCAGCGTTGGATCTGGGTCAGGGGGAAGAGGAAATGAAAAACTGTTTTTT.

This clonotype was observed a few times. A much larger clone differs by one base, so this may be a read error. This chain links TRBV3-1 with TRBJ2-4, with 13 positions matching TRBD2. CDR1 and CDR2 (germline): LGHDT, YNNKEL (reference sequence). The CDR3 runs 16 residues. In nucleotides, the CDR3 is TGTGCCTGCAGCCCGACTAGCGGGGGGGCCAAAAACATTCAGTACTTC. This encodes CACSPTSGGAKNIQYF.

The chain couples TRBV9 to TRBJ1-2; D gene uncertain. V was cut by 0 bases and J by 7 bases, with 13 bases left in between. The CDR3 is made up of 14 amino acids. Germline loops: CDR1 SGDLS, CDR2 YYNGEE. CDR3 in DNA: TGTGCCAGCAGCGTAGAACAGTACCTCGGTGGCTACACCTTC. It specifies CASSVEQYLGGYTF. The full variable domain, with the rest looked up from reference TRBV9 and TRBJ1-2, is DSGVTQTPKHLITATGQRVTLRCSPRSGDLSVYWYQQSLDQGLQFLIQYYNGEERAKGNILERFSAQQFPDLHSELNLSSLELGDSALYFCASSVEQYLGGYTFGSGTRLTVV.

The chain combines TRBV29-1 with TRBJ1-2, with a weak D call TRBD1 (6 bases). The V end was cut by 4 bases, the J end by 8 bases, with 14 bases between. The CDR3 extends over 12 amino acids. Germline loops: CDR1 SQVTM, CDR2 ANQGSEA. CDR3 amino acids: CSVATHREGYTF. CDR3 DNA sequence: TGCAGCGTTGCCACTCACAGGGAAGGCTACACCTTC.

In this sample, this clonotype turned up a few times. This chain joins TRBV28 and TRBJ1-5; no clear D gene. The CDR3 length is 18 residues. Trimming took 0 bases from V and 3 from J, leaving 18 bases between them. CDR1 MDHEN and CDR2 SYDVKM come from the germline V gene. The CDR3: CASSLWNPRISYNQPQHF. DNA for the CDR3: TGTGCCAGCAGTTTATGGAATCCCAGGATCAGCTACAATCAGCCCCAGCATTTT. Full variable domain (missing parts from reference TRBV28 and TRBJ1-5): DVKVTQSSRYLVKRTGEKVFLECVQDMDHENMFWYRQDPGLGLRLIYFSYDVKMKEKGDIPEGYSVSREKKERFSLILESASTNQTSMYLCASSLWNPRISYNQPQHFGDGTRLSIL.

This clonotype was counted between two and nine times. V usage is TRBV14 and J usage is TRBJ2-1; TRBD1 aligns across 7 bases. V gave up 1 base and J gave up 2 bases; unmatched junction bases: 5. Germline-derived CDR1 and CDR2 are SGHDN and FVKESK. The CDR3 has 16 residues. The DNA for the CDR3 is TGTGCCAGCAGCCAAGTATCTACAGGGGCCTACAATGAGCAGTTCTTC. Its translation is CASSQVSTGAYNEQFF.

This clonotype was recorded many times. The chain carries TRBV20-1 and TRBJ1-1; 7 bases line up with TRBD1. The length of the CDR3 is 11 residues. Looked up from germline, CDR1 is DFQATT and CDR2 is SNEGSKA (reference sequence). The V and J ends lost 5 bases and 3 bases, in that order; junction bases with no gene match: 0. Here the CDR3 reads CSAGQDTEAFF. CDR3 sequence (DNA): TGCAGTGCTGGACAGGACACTGAAGCTTTCTTT.

In its sample, this clonotype was seen many times. The rearrangement joins TRBV7-2 to TRBJ2-3; D call uncertain. CDR1 SGHTA and CDR2 FQGNSA come from the germline V gene. The CDR3 spans 13 residues. V was clipped by 6 bases and J by 2 bases, with 9 bases between them. The CDR3 region is CASRLRNTDTQYF. Here the CDR3 DNA reads TGTGCCAGCAGGTTACGGAACACAGATACGCAGTATTTT.

This clonotype was counted many times. The V call is TRBV28, the J call TRBJ1-1, with TRBD1 matching 10 bases. The CDR3 covers 14 residues. The V gene's germline CDR1 is MDHEN and CDR2 SYDVKM. Trimming removed 4 bases from V and 11 bases from J; junction bases left unmatched: 10. The CDR3 DNA reads as TGTGCCAGCAGTTCTACCGGGACAGGGGTGATTGCTTTCTTT. Encoded protein: CASSSTGTGVIAFF.

This clonotype was seen repeatedly, ten times or more. This sequence joins TRBV12-3 or TRBV12-4 and TRBJ2-1; D may correspond to TRBD1 or TRBD2 (5 bases each). The V gene lost 8 bases and the J gene lost 3 bases, with 14 bases spanning the gap. This CDR3 spans 14 amino acids. CDR3: CASGRGAYYNEQFF. CDR3 DNA: TGTGCCAGCGGTCGAGGGGCCTACTACAATGAGCAGTTCTTC.

This clonotype occurred many times. CDR3 amino acids: CASSYGQEAGELFF. The CDR3 DNA sequence: TGTGCCAGCAGTTACGGACAAGAGGCCGGGGAGCTGTTTTTT. This chain uses TRBV6-5 with TRBJ2-2; weak D call: TRBD1 (5 bases). There are 14 residues in the CDR3. V was pared by 2 bases and J by 6 bases, with 10 bases between. Germline V gene sequence: CDR1 MNHEY, CDR2 SVGAGI.

This clonotype has only a few counts. The J gene is TRBJ1-1, the V gene TRBV7-9; D is unresolved. The ends were cut back, 3 bases at V and 0 bases at J, with 8 bases in the middle. In germline, CDR1 is SEHNR, CDR2 FQNEAQ (reference sequence). CDR3 length equals 14 residues. In DNA, the CDR3 is TGTGCCAGCAGCTTCTATCCGGTGAACACTGAAGCTTTCTTT. Translation: CASSFYPVNTEAFF.

There are many counts of this clonotype. V is TRBV25-1 and J is TRBJ2-5, with D perhaps being TRBD1 or TRBD2 (5 bases each). The germline V gene encodes CDR1 MGHDK and CDR2 SYGVNS. Deletions cut 6 bases from V and 2 bases from J, with 13 bases between. The CDR3 has 14 residues. CDR3: CASSPGGSQETQYF. In DNA form, the CDR3 reads TGTGCCAGCAGCCCTGGGGGTTCTCAAGAGACCCAGTACTTC.

The DNA for the CDR3 is TGCGCCAGCAGCTTGGCCGCGGGGGAGAGCTCAGGCTACACCTTC. Amino acid sequence: CASSLAAGESSGYTF. V and J are TRBV5-1 and TRBJ1-2, with D tentatively TRBD1 (5 bases). Trimming removed 0 bases from V and 8 bases from J, with 17 bases in between. This CDR3 is built from 15 residues. Germline V gene sequence: CDR1 SGHRS, CDR2 YFSETQ.

This clonotype was seen a few times. The chain uses TRBV2 and TRBJ1-2; 9 nucleotides align to TRBD1. After removal of 5 bases from V and 8 bases from J, the junction contained 9 bases not matched to a gene. CDR1 is SNHLY, CDR2 FYNNEI, per germline. The CDR3 sequence is 14 residues long. CDR3 bases: TGTGCCAGCAGTCCTCAGGGGACAGGGTCAGGCTACACCTTC. Translating gives CASSPQGTGSGYTF.

This clonotype was seen a handful of times. V is TRBV19 and J is TRBJ1-5; D is uncertain. The length of the CDR3 is 14 residues. The germline V and J ends were trimmed by 4 bases and 3 bases, with 10 bases remaining between them. CDR1 is LNHDA, CDR2 SQIVND, per germline (reference sequence). This chain's CDR3 is CASSRKASNQPQHF. As DNA, the CDR3 is TGTGCCAGTAGTAGGAAGGCCTCCAATCAGCCCCAGCATTTT. The whole variable domain, filled in from reference TRBV19 and TRBJ1-5, reads DGGITQSPKYLFRKEGQNVTLSCEQNLNHDAMYWYRQDPGQGLRLIYYSQIVNDFQKGDIAEGYSVSREKKESFPLTVTSAQKNPTAFYLCASSRKASNQPQHFGDGTRLSIL.

Many counts were recorded for this clonotype. The rearrangement uses TRBV28 and TRBJ2-7; D gene uncertain. Germline V gene data show CDR1 as MDHEN and CDR2 as SYDVKM. The CDR3 length is 12 residues. V was trimmed by 1 base and J by 3 bases, leaving 4 bases between them. DNA for the CDR3: TGTGCCAGCAGTTTATACAGCTACGAGCAGTACGTC. This encodes CASSLYSYEQYV.

This clonotype was seen a handful of times. The chain couples TRBV20-1 to TRBJ2-5; TRBD1 matches 10 bases. This CDR3 comprises 15 residues. Per the germline V gene, CDR1 is DFQATT and CDR2 is SNEGSKA (reference sequence). V shed 6 bases, J shed 5 bases, and the junction held 12 bases outside the gene matches. The CDR3 here is CSAQARDRGGETQYF. CDR3 coding DNA: TGCAGTGCGCAAGCCCGGGACAGGGGTGGGGAGACCCAGTACTTC.

V is TRBV20-1 and J is TRBJ1-5; tentative D call: TRBD1 (6 bases). V was clipped by 4 bases and J by 5 bases, with 9 bases between them. CDR3 length: 12 amino acids. Per the germline V gene, CDR1 is DFQATT and CDR2 is SNEGSKA (reference sequence). DNA for the CDR3: TGCAGTGCTACCTCAGGGGATCAGCCCCAGCATTTT. Its protein product is CSATSGDQPQHF.

The chain employs TRBV5-1 and TRBJ1-1, with D perhaps matching TRBD1 (5 bases). CDR3 length: 13 residues. Germline V gene data show CDR1 as SGHRS and CDR2 as YFSETQ. Trimming left V 7 bases short and J 3 bases short, with 13 bases between. The CDR3 DNA sequence: TGCGCCAGCTCGGGGCAGGGTGACACTGAAGCTTTCTTT. Its translation: CASSGQGDTEAFF.

CDR3 protein: CASSLSHYGYTF. The CDR3 bases are TGTGCCAGCAGCCTTTCCCACTATGGCTACACCTTC. The rearrangement uses TRBV9 and TRBJ1-2; D unclear. The CDR3 has 12 amino acids. V was shortened by 4 bases and J by 3 bases, with 7 bases between the two germline ends. Germline lookup yields CDR1 SGDLS and CDR2 YYNGEE.